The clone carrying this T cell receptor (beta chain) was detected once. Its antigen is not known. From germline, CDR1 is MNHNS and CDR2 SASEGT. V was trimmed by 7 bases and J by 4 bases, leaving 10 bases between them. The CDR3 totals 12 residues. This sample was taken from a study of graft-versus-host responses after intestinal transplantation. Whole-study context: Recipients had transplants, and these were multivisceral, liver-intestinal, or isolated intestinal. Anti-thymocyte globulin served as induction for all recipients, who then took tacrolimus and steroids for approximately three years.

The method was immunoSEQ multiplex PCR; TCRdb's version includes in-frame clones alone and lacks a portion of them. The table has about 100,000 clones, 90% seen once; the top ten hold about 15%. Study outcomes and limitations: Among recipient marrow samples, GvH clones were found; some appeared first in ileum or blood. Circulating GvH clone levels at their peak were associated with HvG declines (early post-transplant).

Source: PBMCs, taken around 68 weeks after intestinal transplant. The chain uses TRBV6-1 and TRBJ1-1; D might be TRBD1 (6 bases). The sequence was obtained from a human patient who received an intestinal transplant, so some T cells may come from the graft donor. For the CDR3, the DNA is TGTGCCAGCACTCAGGGGATCACTGAAGCTTTCTTT. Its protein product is CASTQGITEAFF.